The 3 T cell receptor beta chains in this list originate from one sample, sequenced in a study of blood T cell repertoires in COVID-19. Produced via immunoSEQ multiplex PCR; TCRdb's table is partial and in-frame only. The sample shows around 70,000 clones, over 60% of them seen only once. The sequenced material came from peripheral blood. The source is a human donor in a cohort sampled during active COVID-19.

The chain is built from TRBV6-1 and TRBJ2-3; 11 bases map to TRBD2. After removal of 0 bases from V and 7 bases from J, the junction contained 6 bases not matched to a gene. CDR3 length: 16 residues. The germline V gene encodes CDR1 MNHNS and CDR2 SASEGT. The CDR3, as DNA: TGTGCCAGCAGTGAAGCCACTAGCGGGAGACGAAATACGCAGTATTTT. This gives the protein CASSEATSGRRNTQYF.

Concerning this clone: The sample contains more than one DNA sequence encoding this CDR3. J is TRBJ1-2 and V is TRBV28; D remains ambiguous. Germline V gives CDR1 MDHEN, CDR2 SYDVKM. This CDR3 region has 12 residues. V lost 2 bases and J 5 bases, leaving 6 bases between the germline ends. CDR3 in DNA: TGTGCCAGCAGTTTACGAGGGTATGGCTACACCTTC. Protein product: CASSLRGYGYTF.

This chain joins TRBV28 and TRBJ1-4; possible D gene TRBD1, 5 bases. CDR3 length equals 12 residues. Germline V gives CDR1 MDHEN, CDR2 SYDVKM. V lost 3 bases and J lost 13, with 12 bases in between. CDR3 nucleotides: TGTGCCAGCAGTTTGGCGGGGGAAGGACTGTTTTTT. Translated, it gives CASSLAGEGLFF.